This TCR beta chain was documented in a study of CD8 T cells in ankylosing spondylitis. Quantitative 5'-RACE with molecular barcodes produced the TCR beta libraries. TCRdb reprocessed the 5' RACE reads via MiXCR and lists one record per CDR3 protein. The sample has fewer than 400,000 distinct CDR3 sequences; more than 20% are singletons. CDR3 size: 14 residues. Germline loops: CDR1 SGHTA, CDR2 FQGTGA. Trimming stripped 5 bases from V and 8 bases from J, with 16 bases between. Notes on this clonotype: Its antigen is still unknown.

Findings and caveats of the study: Before this, some motif variants had been reported in reactive arthritis synovial fluid and blood. Disease-linked clones were reportedly significantly enriched in matched ankylosing spondylitis synovial fluid. Seemingly characteristic of ankylosing spondylitis blood was a TCR beta motif consisting of roughly 8 highly homologous variants.

This clonotype was obtained from a male donor with ankylosing spondylitis. What was sequenced was blood, either unsorted or a sorted T cell fraction (not recorded which). V usage is TRBV7-3 and J usage is TRBJ2-1, with D unresolved. The CDR3 loop is CASSTNPRSDEQFF. The CDR3, as DNA: TGTGCCAGCAGCACCAACCCTAGGAGTGATGAGCAGTTCTTC.